These 27 T cell receptor beta chains came from one sample sequenced in a study of PD-L1 blockade in urothelial cancer. The time point was: peripheral blood 6 weeks after treatment start. Profiled with immunoSEQ multiplex PCR; TCRdb holds only in-frame clones, not every one. This sample has tens of thousands of clones, with more than 75% found just once. This sample comprised PBMCs, obtained around atezolizumab (anti-PD-L1) treatment. The receptor source for this set is a woman aged 55-75 years with urothelial cancer.

The chain's CDR3 is CASSMDGTSYGQPQHF. The DNA for the CDR3 is TGTGCCAGCAGCATGGATGGGACATCATATGGGCAGCCCCAGCATTTT. V and J are TRBV5-4 and TRBJ1-5; tentatively, D is TRBD1 (6 bases). The V gene's germline CDR1 is SGHNT and CDR2 YYREEE (reference sequence). The ends were cut back, 4 bases at V and 7 bases at J, with 21 bases in the middle. CDR3 length: 16 residues.

This chain connects TRBV2 to TRBJ2-2, with D maybe TRBD1 (5 bases). The CDR3 extends over 15 amino acids. Germline V CDR1 and CDR2: SNHLY, FYNNEI. V was trimmed by 3 bases and J by 3 bases, leaving 11 bases between them. DNA for the CDR3: TGTGCCAGCAGTGAGTTGGGGCCCGACACCGGGGAGCTGTTTTTT. Its translation is CASSELGPDTGELFF.

The chain is built from TRBV6-5 and TRBJ1-4, with 9 nucleotides matching TRBD1. This CDR3 contains 16 residues. The germline V gene encodes CDR1 MNHEY and CDR2 SVGAGI. J gave up 4 bases and V 2 bases, and 5 bases lay outside the gene matches. The chain's CDR3 is CASSYGTGTINEKLFF. CDR3 nucleotide sequence: TGTGCCAGCAGTTACGGGACAGGGACCATTAATGAAAAACTGTTTTTT.

This chain links TRBV14 with TRBJ2-7; perhaps TRBD2 as D (6 bases). The V and J ends lost 4 bases and 0 bases respectively, with 19 bases between them. The length of the CDR3 is 17 residues. The germline V gene encodes CDR1 SGHDN and CDR2 FVKESK. The CDR3 protein is CASSPSRSAGSSYEQYF. CDR3 DNA: TGTGCCAGCAGCCCTTCTAGATCGGCCGGGAGCTCCTACGAGCAGTACTTC.

The chain couples TRBV28 to TRBJ1-2; TRBD1 might be the D (6 bases). V dropped 1 base and J dropped 6 bases, with 9 bases sitting between them. CDR1 is MDHEN and CDR2 is SYDVKM in the germline V gene. The CDR3 totals 13 residues. CDR3 region: CASSLLGAHGYTF. The CDR3 nucleotides read TGTGCCAGCAGTTTATTGGGGGCGCATGGCTACACCTTC.

The chain joins TRBV10-3 to TRBJ2-7; 9 nucleotides line up with TRBD1. The CDR3 extends over 17 amino acids. The junction had 17 bases not matched to a gene; V was cut back by 6 bases and J by 5 bases. In germline, CDR1 is ENHRY, CDR2 SYGVKD. The CDR3 protein is CAIRPGQGVTYANEQYF. The DNA of the CDR3 is TGTGCCATCAGGCCGGGACAGGGAGTGACCTACGCTAACGAGCAGTACTTC.

V gene TRBV6-1 combines with J gene TRBJ2-7; D not resolved. The CDR3 contains 11 residues. Germline CDR1 and CDR2: MNHNS and SASEGT. The V end lost 5 bases, the J end lost 3 bases, and 5 bases lay between the germline ends. This CDR3 is CASSINYEQYF. For the CDR3, the DNA is TGTGCCAGCAGTATCAACTACGAGCAGTACTTC.

V and J are TRBV28 and TRBJ2-5, with 7 bases lining up with TRBD2. V shed 3 bases and J 5 bases; nucleotides not matched to a gene: 9. The CDR3 is 15 residues long. Germline lookup yields CDR1 MDHEN and CDR2 SYDVKM. CDR3 protein: CASSFILGGGETQYF. Written as DNA, the CDR3 is TGTGCCAGCAGTTTTATCCTGGGGGGAGGGGAGACCCAGTACTTC.

This rearrangement joins TRBV19 to TRBJ1-2; 10 bases align to TRBD1. Germline trimming cut 7 bases from V and 4 bases from J; bases unmatched to any gene: 15. The length of the CDR3 is 17 residues. Germline lookup yields CDR1 LNHDA and CDR2 SQIVND (reference sequence). For the CDR3, the DNA is TGTGCCAGTATTAGGCGGGACAGGGGCGGTCGAAGCTATGGCTACACCTTC. This sequence encodes CASIRRDRGGRSYGYTF.

This clone was recorded only once. The rearrangement joins TRBV6-5 to TRBJ2-3; D possibly corresponds to TRBD2 (6 bases). CDR3 length: 13 residues. The germline V gene has CDR1 MNHEY and CDR2 SVGAGI. The V end lost 6 bases, the J end lost 2 bases, and 9 bases lay between the germline ends. CDR3 coding DNA: TGTGCCAGCAGCACGGACTACACAGATACGCAGTATTTT. Its protein product is CASSTDYTDTQYF.

V and J are TRBV10-2 and TRBJ2-1; 8 bases map to TRBD2. V lost 7 bases to trimming and J lost 9 bases; unmatched junction nucleotides: 8. The CDR3 is 13 amino acids. Germline CDR1 and CDR2: WSHSY and SAAADI. The CDR3 DNA is TGCGCCAGCATCGAGGGAGCGGGAGTTGAGCAGTTCTTC. Its protein is CASIEGAGVEQFF.

The V and J genes are TRBV4-3 and TRBJ2-1; 10 bases agree with TRBD2. The germline V gene encodes CDR1 LGHNA and CDR2 YSLEER. The CDR3 sequence is 16 residues long. The V gene end was trimmed by 0 bases and the J gene end by 9 bases; junction bases not matched to a gene: 8. The DNA for the CDR3 is TGCGCCAGCAGCCAAGATCGGTCTAGCGGGAGATTTGAGCAGTTCTTC. Protein product: CASSQDRSSGRFEQFF.

The CDR3 DNA follows: TGTGCCAGCAGCTCAGGGGTGGATACGCAGTATTTT. Its protein product is CASSSGVDTQYF. V gene TRBV27 combines with J gene TRBJ2-3, with D tentatively TRBD1 (6 bases). CDR3 length equals 12 residues. Germline CDR1 reads MNHEY; CDR2 reads SMNVEV (reference sequence). The V end lost 6 bases, the J end lost 6 bases, and 10 bases lay between the germline ends.

The chain is built from TRBV29-1 and TRBJ1-1, with D uncertain. Germline CDR1 reads SQVTM; CDR2 reads ANQGSEA. This CDR3 is 14 amino acids long. The V end lost 3 bases, the J end lost 0 bases, and 11 bases lay between the germline ends. CDR3 DNA: TGCAGCGTTGACAACAAACCCATGAACACTGAAGCTTTCTTT. Translation gives CSVDNKPMNTEAFF.

The chain combines TRBV4-3 with TRBJ2-5, with D uncertain. CDR1 is LGHNA and CDR2 is YSLEER in the germline V gene. With 2 bases removed from V and 1 base from J, the gap between germline ends came to 11 bases. This CDR3 spans 15 amino acids. CDR3: CASSQTSGTQETQYF. The CDR3 DNA is TGCGCCAGCAGCCAAACCTCAGGTACCCAAGAGACCCAGTACTTC.

The V call is TRBV5-1, the J call TRBJ2-3, with unresolved D. This CDR3 has 13 residues. V dropped 3 bases and J dropped 5 bases, with 10 bases sitting between them. Germline lookup yields CDR1 SGHRS and CDR2 YFSETQ. The chain's CDR3 is CASSSSFLDTQYF. The CDR3 DNA follows: TGCGCCAGCAGCTCGTCTTTCCTAGATACGCAGTATTTT. Full variable domain (outside the CDR3, taken from reference TRBV5-1 and TRBJ2-3): KAGVTQTPRYLIKTRGQQVTLSCSPISGHRSVSWYQQTPGQGLQFLFEYFSETQRNKGNFPGRFSGRQFSNSRSEMNVSTLELGDSALYLCASSSSFLDTQYFGPGTRLTVL.

This clone was seen a few times. The gene calls are TRBV6-1 and TRBJ2-1, with 12 bases aligning to TRBD1. In germline, CDR1 is MNHNS, CDR2 SASEGT. The CDR3 is 15 residues long. With V trimmed by 4 bases and J by 9 bases, 7 bases remained unmatched. The CDR3 protein is CASSAWGQGASEQFF. The CDR3 nucleotides read TGTGCCAGCAGTGCCTGGGGACAGGGGGCGTCTGAGCAGTTCTTC.

J is TRBJ1-1 and V is TRBV27, with TRBD1 matching 7 bases. Germline V gene lookup returns CDR1 MNHEY and CDR2 SMNVEV (reference sequence). J lost 1 base, V lost 0 bases, and 2 bases had no gene match. The CDR3 runs to 15 residues. The DNA of the CDR3 is TGTGCCAGCAGTTTATCAACAGGGGCGAACACTGAAGCTTTCTTT. Protein: CASSLSTGANTEAFF.

This clone has just one count. V gene TRBV9 combines with J gene TRBJ1-3; maybe TRBD1 (5 bases). The CDR3 length is 16 residues. V lost 0 bases and J 0 bases, leaving 10 bases between the germline ends. Germline V lookup: CDR1 SGDLS, CDR2 YYNGEE. The chain's CDR3 is CASSVDRTYSGNTIYF. CDR3 bases: TGTGCCAGCAGCGTAGACAGGACCTACTCTGGAAACACCATATATTTT.

The CDR3 region has the DNA TGTGCCAGCAGCGGGCGGACGGACTCTAATGAAAAACTGTTTTTT. Translation gives CASSGRTDSNEKLFF. The V and J genes are TRBV2 and TRBJ1-4; D is unresolved. The CDR3 consists of 15 residues. V dropped 6 bases and J dropped 3 bases, with 14 bases sitting between them. Germline V CDR1 and CDR2: SNHLY, FYNNEI.

The chain combines TRBV7-9 with TRBJ2-2, with D unresolved. The CDR3 is 16 residues long. V was trimmed by 1 base and J by 0 bases, leaving 9 bases between them. The V gene's germline CDR1 is SEHNR and CDR2 FQNEAQ (reference sequence). The CDR3 sequence is CASSLGTPTNTGELFF. CDR3 bases: TGTGCCAGCAGCTTAGGCACACCCACGAACACCGGGGAGCTGTTTTTT. The whole variable domain, remainder taken from reference TRBV7-9 and TRBJ2-2, is DTGVSQNPRHKITKRGQNVTFRCDPISEHNRLYWYRQTLGQGPEFLTYFQNEAQLEKSRLLSDRFSAERPKGSFSTLEIQRTEQGDSAMYLCASSLGTPTNTGELFFGEGSRLTVL.

The chain links TRBV7-3 to TRBJ1-6; 8 bases are shared with TRBD1. This CDR3 is 14 amino acids long. Germline assignment: CDR1 SGHTA and CDR2 FQGTGA. V was pared by 5 bases and J by 7 bases, with 4 bases of the junction left unmatched. The CDR3 is CASSRQGRNSPLHF. In nucleotides, the CDR3 is TGTGCCAGCAGCCGACAGGGGCGCAATTCACCCCTCCACTTT.

The chain links TRBV7-3 to TRBJ2-2; 8 bases match TRBD2. Germline-derived CDR1 and CDR2 are SGHTA and FQGTGA. V shed 5 bases and J 6 bases; nucleotides not matched to a gene: 8. This CDR3 has 15 amino acids. The CDR3 DNA reads as TGTGCCAGCAGCCTCCGTCCAGCGGGGGCCGGGGAGCTGTTTTTT. It encodes CASSLRPAGAGELFF. The variable domain in full, with the rest retrieved from reference TRBV7-3 and TRBJ2-2, is GAGVSQTPSNKVTEKGKYVELRCDPISGHTALYWYRQSLGQGPEFLIYFQGTGAADDSGLPNDRFFAVRPEGSVSTLKIQRTERGDSAVYLCASSLRPAGAGELFFGEGSRLTVL.

V usage is TRBV15 and J usage is TRBJ1-5; D unclear. V lost 6 bases to trimming and J lost 8 bases, with 11 bases between them. CDR1 LNHNV and CDR2 YYDKDF come from the germline V gene (reference sequence). CDR3 length equals 12 residues. The CDR3 nucleotides are TGTGCCACCAGAGAATTGGAGGAGCCCCAGCATTTT. This encodes CATRELEEPQHF.

The chain couples TRBV7-3 to TRBJ2-7; tentatively, D is TRBD1 (6 bases). Trimming pared 5 bases from V and 2 bases from J, leaving 13 bases between. This CDR3 contains 14 residues. Germline lookup yields CDR1 SGHTA and CDR2 FQGTGA. CDR3 in amino acids: CASSRGGPTYEQYF. The CDR3 DNA reads as TGTGCCAGCAGCCGAGGGGGACCGACCTACGAGCAGTACTTC.

This clone was recorded only once. The rearrangement joins TRBV14 to TRBJ1-3, with D unclear. Trimming removed 0 bases at V and 4 bases at J, with 13 bases between. Germline values: CDR1 SGHDN, CDR2 FVKESK. CDR3 length equals 16 residues. CDR3 coding DNA: TGTGCCAGCAGCCAAGATCGGTCTGCCTGGGGAAACACCATATATTTT. Protein product: CASSQDRSAWGNTIYF.

The table lists this clone with a count of one. The J gene is TRBJ2-7, the V gene TRBV11-2; the D is unclear. The CDR3 runs to 14 residues. Germline CDR1 is SGHAT and CDR2 is FQNNGV. V was clipped by 5 bases and J by 0 bases, with 11 bases between them. The CDR3 DNA is TGTGCCAGCAGCCCCGGTCCTGGCTCCTACGAGCAGTACTTC. This encodes CASSPGPGSYEQYF.